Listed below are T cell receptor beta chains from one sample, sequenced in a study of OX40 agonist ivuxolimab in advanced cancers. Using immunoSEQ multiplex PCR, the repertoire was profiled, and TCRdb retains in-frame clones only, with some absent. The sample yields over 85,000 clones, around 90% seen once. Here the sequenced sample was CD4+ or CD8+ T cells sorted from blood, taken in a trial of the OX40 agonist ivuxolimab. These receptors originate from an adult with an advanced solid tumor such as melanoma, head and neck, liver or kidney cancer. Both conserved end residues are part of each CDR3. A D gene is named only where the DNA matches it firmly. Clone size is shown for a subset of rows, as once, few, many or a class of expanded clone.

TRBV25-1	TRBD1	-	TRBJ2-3	TGTGCCAGCAGTGATCTCTACAGGGGGCGTGCGCAGTATTTT	CASSDLYRGRAQYF
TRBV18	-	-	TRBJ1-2	TGTGCCAGCTCACCACCGGCAGGGGCCCCCTATGGCTACACCTTC	CASSPPAGAPYGYTF
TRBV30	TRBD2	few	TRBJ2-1	TGTGCCTGGATGGGGGGACTAGCTATCCATGAGCAGTTCTTC	CAWMGGLAIHEQFF
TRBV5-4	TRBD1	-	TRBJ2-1	TGTGCCAGCAGCCTACAGGGGGTCTCCTACAATGAGCAGTTCTTC	CASSLQGVSYNEQFF
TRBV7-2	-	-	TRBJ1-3	TGTGCCAGCAGCGCCAGCAGGGTCTCTGGAAACACCATATATTTT	CASSASRVSGNTIYF
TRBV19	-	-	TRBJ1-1	TGTGCCAGTAGTATTGGCAGGCACACTGAAGCTTTCTTT	CASSIGRHTEAFF
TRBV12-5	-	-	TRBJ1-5	TGTGCTAGTGGAGCCTATACGGACCTAGGGAATCAGCCCCAGCATTTT	CASGAYTDLGNQPQHF
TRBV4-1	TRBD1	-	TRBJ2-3	TGCGCCAGCAGCAACAACCGGGACAGGGTCCCGACAGATACGCAGTATTTT	CASSNNRDRVPTDTQYF
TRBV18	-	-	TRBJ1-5	TGTGCCAGCTCACCACCTGGGGGAAGAAGCAATCAGCCCCAGCATTTT	CASSPPGGRSNQPQHF
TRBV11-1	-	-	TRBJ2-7	TGTGCCAGCAGCCCGAGGGTACGCCGCTCCTACGAGCAGTACTTC	CASSPRVRRSYEQYF
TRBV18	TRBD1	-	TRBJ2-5	TGTGCCAGCTCACCCGACAGGGCCTTCCAAGAGACCCAGTACTTC	CASSPDRAFQETQYF
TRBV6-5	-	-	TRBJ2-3	TGTGCCAGCAGTTATACGAGGGGGGATACGCAGTATTTT	CASSYTRGDTQYF
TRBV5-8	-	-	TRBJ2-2	TGTGCCAGCAGCTTGGGGGGCACCGGGGAGCTGTTTTTT	CASSLGGTGELFF
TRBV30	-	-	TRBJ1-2	TGTGCCTGGAGGGACCGCGCCTATGGCTACACCTTC	CAWRDRAYGYTF
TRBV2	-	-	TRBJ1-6	TGTGCCAGCGGGATAACGGGACTTAATTCACCCCTCCACTTT	CASGITGLNSPLHF
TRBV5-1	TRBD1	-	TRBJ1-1	TGCGCCAGCAGCCTACGGACAGGGGAGAACACTGAAGCTTTCTTT	CASSLRTGENTEAFF
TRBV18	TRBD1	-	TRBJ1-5	TGTGCCAGCTCACCACCGGGACAGGGAATCCAGCCCCAGCATTTT	CASSPPGQGIQPQHF
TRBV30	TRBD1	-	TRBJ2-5	TGTGCCTGGAGGGGCTGGCAGGGGGCGAAGACCCAGTACTTC	CAWRGWQGAKTQYF
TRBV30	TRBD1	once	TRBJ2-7	TGTGCCTGGAGTGTACTCGGCAGGGGGCACTCCTACGAGCAGTACTTC	CAWSVLGRGHSYEQYF
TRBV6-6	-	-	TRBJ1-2	TGTGCCAGCAGTTACGGCCAGCCTAACTATGGCTACACCTTC	CASSYGQPNYGYTF
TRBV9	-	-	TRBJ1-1	TGTGCCAGCAGCAACCGACAGACCGAAGCTTTCTTT	CASSNRQTEAFF
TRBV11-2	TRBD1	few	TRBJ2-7	TGTGCCAGCAGCGCCGGACAGGGCTACGAGCAGTACTTC	CASSAGQGYEQYF
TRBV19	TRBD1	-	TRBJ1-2	TGTGCCAGTAGTATTACAGGGGCATCAGGCTATGGCTACACCTTC	CASSITGASGYGYTF